The 30 T cell receptor beta chains presented below share a single source sample, sequenced in a study of CD8 T cells in ankylosing spondylitis. TCRdb re-derived calls from the 5' RACE reads in MiXCR, one entry per CDR3 protein. Found here are roughly 160,000 distinct CDR3 sequences, approximately 10% of them singletons; the top ten hold under 35%. Sequences were obtained from blood, either unsorted or a sorted T cell fraction (not recorded which). These receptors were obtained from a male donor with ankylosing spondylitis or in good health (not recorded which).

As concerns this clonotype: This may come from a read error, since a much larger clone is one base off. The chain is built from TRBV7-9 and TRBJ2-1, with TRBD2 as a possible D gene (6 bases). This CDR3 spans 15 amino acids. Germline V gene lookup returns CDR1 SEHNR and CDR2 FQNEAQ (reference sequence). The CDR3 bases are TGTGTCAGCAGCTTAGCGCGGGTGACTAGCAATGAGCAGTTCTTC. Its translation: CVSSLARVTSNEQFF.

This rearrangement joins TRBV20-1 to TRBJ2-6, with 14 bases matching TRBD2. The CDR3 totals 17 residues. Germline V gene lookup returns CDR1 DFQATT and CDR2 SNEGSKA (reference sequence). J was trimmed by 1 base and V by 4 bases; bases with no gene match: 3. This CDR3 is CSAKGTSGSSGANVLTF. The CDR3 region has the DNA TGCAGTGCTAAAGGGACTAGCGGGAGTTCTGGGGCCAACGTCCTGACTTTC.

In DNA, the CDR3 is TGTGCCAGCAGCTTAGGGGGCAGGGAGGGCTACACCTTC. It is translated as CASSLGGREGYTF. The chain couples TRBV11-2 to TRBJ1-2; D perhaps matches TRBD1 (5 bases). Trimming removed 1 base from V and 8 bases from J, with 11 bases in between. This CDR3 has 13 amino acids. Germline V gene data show CDR1 as SGHAT and CDR2 as FQNNGV.

The gene calls are TRBV29-1 and TRBJ2-5; TRBD2 aligns across 8 bases. CDR1 SQVTM and CDR2 ANQGSEA come from the germline V gene. The J segment lost 2 bases and the V segment lost 1 base, leaving 6 bases of the junction unmatched. The CDR3 has 15 amino acids. The CDR3 here is CSVEGTLAAQETQYF. In DNA form, the CDR3 reads TGCAGCGTTGAAGGTACACTAGCGGCTCAAGAGACCCAGTACTTC.

This sequence joins TRBV6-2 or TRBV6-3 and TRBJ2-1, with 9 positions matching TRBD1. CDR3 length: 14 residues. After removal of 8 bases from V and 7 bases from J, the junction contained 9 bases not matched to a gene. Germline CDR1 reads MNHEY; CDR2 reads SVGEGT. CDR3 bases: TGTGCCAGCCTTCCGGGACAGGGTTTTAATGAGCAGTTCTTC. Amino acid sequence: CASLPGQGFNEQFF.

This clonotype has a count of ten or more. This chain joins TRBV7-2 and TRBJ2-5; 9 bases align to TRBD1. This CDR3 has 14 amino acids. The V segment lost 7 bases and the J segment 2 bases; nucleotides outside the gene matches: 5. Looked up from germline, CDR1 is SGHTA and CDR2 is FQGNSA. CDR3 protein: CASKGTGYQETQYF. CDR3 DNA sequence: TGTGCCAGCAAGGGGACAGGGTATCAAGAGACCCAGTACTTC.

This clonotype showed up many times. Its ends do not fully match the called genes, so a read error is possible. The V and J genes are TRBV20-1 and TRBJ2-1, with 10 bases matching TRBD2. The length of the CDR3 is 17 residues. The V gene's germline CDR1 is DFQATT and CDR2 SNEGSKA (reference sequence). The DNA of the CDR3 is TGCAGTGCTAGAGGACTAGCGGGTAAAATGTACTACGATGAGCAGTTCTTC. Translation: CSARGLAGKMYYDEQFF.

This clonotype came up many times. The gene calls are TRBV10-3 and TRBJ2-7, with D possibly being TRBD1 or TRBD2 (5 bases each). The CDR3 sequence is 13 residues long. CDR1 and CDR2 from the germline V gene are ENHRY and SYGVKD. The V end was cut by 3 bases, the J end by 5 bases, with 11 bases between. The CDR3 nucleotides are TGTGCCATCAGTGACTCCGGGGCCCACGAGCAGTACTTC. This gives the protein CAISDSGAHEQYF.

The table lists this clonotype with many counts. This chain's CDR3 is CASSQDQGRGAFF. The CDR3 nucleotides are TGTGCCAGCAGCCAAGACCAGGGCCGGGGAGCTTTCTTT. The gene calls are TRBV3-1 and TRBJ1-1; D is possibly TRBD1 (5 bases). The CDR3 contains 13 residues. Germline-derived CDR1 and CDR2 are LGHDT and YNNKEL (reference sequence). Trimming took 0 bases from V and 10 from J, leaving 12 bases between them. The entire variable domain, with the rest obtained from reference TRBV3-1 and TRBJ1-1, is as follows: DTAVSQTPKYLVTQMGNDKSIKCEQNLGHDTMYWYKQDSKKFLKIMFSYNNKELIINETVPNRFSPKSPDKAHLNLHINSLELGDSAVYFCASSQDQGRGAFFGQGTRLTVV.

This clonotype showed up many times. An end of the junction does not agree with germline; a read error may underlie this. CDR3 sequence reads: CASSEYRGRLKEVF. The CDR3 coding sequence is TGTGCCAGCAGTGAGTACAGGGGGCGTTTGAAAGAGGTCTTC. The gene calls are TRBV2 and TRBJ2-1, with TRBD1 identical over 9 bases. This CDR3 spans 14 amino acids. Per germline, CDR1 SNHLY and CDR2 FYNNEI.

The chain uses TRBV7-8 and TRBJ1-6, with D possibly being TRBD1 (6 bases). Per germline, CDR1 SGHVS and CDR2 FQNEAQ. The CDR3 is 15 amino acids. V lost 1 base to trimming and J lost 9 bases, with 13 bases between them. The CDR3 is CASSLVSRGGSPLHF. In DNA form, the CDR3 reads TGTGCCAGCAGCTTAGTCTCCAGGGGAGGTTCACCCCTCCACTTT.

The V and J genes are TRBV5-1 and TRBJ1-5, with TRBD1 identical over 7 bases. The J segment lost 5 bases and the V segment lost 0 bases, leaving 2 bases of the junction unmatched. Per germline, CDR1 SGHRS and CDR2 YFSETQ. This CDR3 has 14 amino acids. The CDR3 loop reads CASSLAQGDQPQHF. CDR3 nucleotides: TGCGCCAGCAGCTTGGCCCAGGGGGATCAGCCCCAGCATTTT.

The rearrangement links TRBV20-1 to TRBJ1-5; 12 positions agree with TRBD1. Germline V gene lookup returns CDR1 DFQATT and CDR2 SNEGSKA (reference sequence). The CDR3 has 15 amino acids. The V and J ends lost 3 bases and 7 bases, in that order; junction bases with no gene match: 7. CDR3 in DNA: TGCAGTGCTAGGGGGACAGGGGGCGTAGGGCAGCCCCAGCATTTT. This translates into CSARGTGGVGQPQHF.

At least ten counts were recorded for this clonotype. The chain uses TRBV12-3 or TRBV12-4 and TRBJ2-3; TRBD2 matches 12 bases. This CDR3 spans 18 amino acids. Trimming removed 5 bases from V and 4 bases from J; junction bases left unmatched: 13. The CDR3 region has the DNA TGTGCCAGCAGTGCTCCGGGACTAGCGGGTTTTTCAGCAGATACGCAGTATTTT. This encodes CASSAPGLAGFSADTQYF.

In its sample, this clonotype was seen many times. The chain is built from TRBV28 and TRBJ2-7; 12 nucleotides line up with TRBD1. Germline trimming cut 2 bases from V and 6 bases from J; bases unmatched to any gene: 5. This CDR3 spans 15 amino acids. The germline gives CDR1 MDHEN, CDR2 SYDVKM. The CDR3 loop reads CASSLPGQGASEQYF. CDR3 DNA: TGTGCCAGCAGTTTACCGGGACAGGGGGCCAGCGAGCAGTACTTC. Full variable domain (remainder filled in from reference TRBV28 and TRBJ2-7): DVKVTQSSRYLVKRTGEKVFLECVQDMDHENMFWYRQDPGLGLRLIYFSYDVKMKEKGDIPEGYSVSREKKERFSLILESASTNQTSMYLCASSLPGQGASEQYFGPGTRLTVT.

Turning to this clonotype: This sequence may be a read error, since a much larger clone differs from it by one base. V and J are TRBV7-6 and TRBJ1-4, with no clear D. Between the trimmed V and J ends, which lost 0 bases and 5 bases, there was a span of 4 bases. From germline, CDR1 is SGHVS and CDR2 FNYEAQ. The CDR3 runs to 13 residues. CDR3 amino acids: CASSLAPNEKLFF. CDR3 sequence (DNA): TGTGCCAGCAGCTTAGCACCAAATGAAAAACTGTTTTTT. The whole variable domain, filled in from reference TRBV7-6 and TRBJ1-4, reads GAGVSQSPRYKVTKRGQDVALRCDPISGHVSLYWYRQALGQGPEFLTYFNYEAQQDKSGLPNDRFSAERPEGSISTLTIQRTEQRDSAMYRCASSLAPNEKLFFGSGTQLSVL.

This clonotype was observed at least ten times. The chain links TRBV7-8 to TRBJ2-2; TRBD1 is a possible D gene (6 bases). The CDR3 covers 15 residues. V was shortened by 4 bases and J by 2 bases, with 11 bases between the two germline ends. CDR1 and CDR2 (germline): SGHVS, FQNEAQ. The CDR3 DNA is TGTGCCAGCAGCTCTCGGACAGCAAACACCGGGGAGCTGTTTTTT. It encodes CASSSRTANTGELFF.

This clonotype was detected many times. The rearrangement links TRBV20-1 to TRBJ2-7, with D tentatively TRBD2 (5 bases). Trimming pared 5 bases from V and 3 bases from J, leaving 14 bases between. The CDR3 spans 13 residues. In germline, CDR1 is DFQATT, CDR2 SNEGSKA (reference sequence). In DNA, the CDR3 is TGCAGTGCTGTCGGGATTAGGAACTACGAGCAGTACTTC. It is translated as CSAVGIRNYEQYF.

This clonotype was seen ten or more times. The chain employs TRBV20-1 and TRBJ2-3; D is uncertain. The CDR3 totals 13 residues. The germline gives CDR1 DFQATT, CDR2 SNEGSKA (reference sequence). DNA for the CDR3: TGCAGCCCCAAAGTCCTCAGCACAGATACGCAGTATTTT. This sequence encodes CSPKVLSTDTQYF.

This clonotype occurred a few times. The V call is TRBV18, the J call TRBJ1-1, with 8 nucleotides matching TRBD1. This CDR3 is 13 amino acids long. Germline loops: CDR1 KGHSH, CDR2 LQKENI. Trimming removed 6 bases from V and 10 bases from J; junction bases left unmatched: 10. CDR3: CASSPYATGGAFF. The DNA for the CDR3 is TGTGCCAGCTCTCCGTACGCCACAGGGGGAGCTTTCTTT.

The chain links TRBV3-1 to TRBJ2-3, with 11 bases matching TRBD2. The length of the CDR3 is 13 residues. CDR1 and CDR2 (germline): LGHDT, YNNKEL (reference sequence). V trimming: 4 bases; J trimming: 13 bases; junction bases outside the gene matches: 7. The CDR3 sequence: CASSPTTSGDKYF. The CDR3 nucleotides read TGTGCCAGCAGCCCGACGACTAGCGGGGACAAGTATTTT.

This clonotype has at least ten counts. The chain recombines TRBV5-6 with TRBJ2-5, with 7 bases matching TRBD2. Germline V lookup: CDR1 SGHDT, CDR2 YYEEEE. The CDR3 contains 15 residues. V dropped 0 bases and J dropped 1; count of bases not matched to a gene: 3. As DNA, the CDR3 is TGTGCCAGCAGCTTGGTAGGCGGGGGCCAAGAGACCCAGTACTTC. Its protein is CASSLVGGGQETQYF.

The chain carries TRBV20-1 and TRBJ2-5; D unclear. V gave up 6 bases and J gave up 2 bases, with 19 bases separating them. The CDR3 loop spans 15 amino acids. In germline, CDR1 is DFQATT, CDR2 SNEGSKA (reference sequence). This chain's CDR3 is CSATLLRLSQETQYF. For the CDR3, the DNA is TGCAGTGCCACTCTCCTTCGGCTATCTCAAGAGACCCAGTACTTC.

This clonotype was observed many times. This chain links TRBV3-1 with TRBJ1-2; a possible D gene is TRBD1 (5 bases). V dropped 3 bases and J dropped 0 bases, with 17 bases sitting between them. Germline V gene sequence: CDR1 LGHDT, CDR2 YNNKEL (reference sequence). The CDR3 has 17 residues. The CDR3 spells CASSHIFRDPANYGYTF. CDR3 DNA: TGTGCCAGCAGCCATATTTTCCGGGACCCGGCTAACTATGGCTACACCTTC.

This clonotype was counted at least ten times. The rearrangement links TRBV7-2 to TRBJ2-1; D perhaps matches TRBD2 (6 bases). CDR1 is SGHTA, CDR2 FQGNSA, per germline. This CDR3 is built from 15 residues. Trimming removed 2 bases from V and 6 bases from J, with 14 bases in between. The CDR3 region has the DNA TGTGCCAGCAGCTTACGCCCTAGCGCGGTCAATGAGCAGTTCTTC. It yields the protein CASSLRPSAVNEQFF.

This clonotype was picked up a small number of times. This chain connects TRBV7-9 to TRBJ1-2; D is possibly TRBD1 (5 bases). V gave up 1 base and J gave up 9 bases, with 12 bases separating them. The CDR3 runs 13 residues. In germline, CDR1 is SEHNR, CDR2 FQNEAQ (reference sequence). In DNA form, the CDR3 reads TGTGCCAGCAGCTTAGGGGCAGGGAGTAGCTACACCTTC. Translated: CASSLGAGSSYTF.

This clonotype was counted at least ten times. The chain has TRBV6-5 and TRBJ1-2; no firm D call. Germline V CDR1 and CDR2: MNHEY, SVGAGI. The length of the CDR3 is 14 residues. The V end lost 0 bases, the J end lost 4 bases, and 9 bases lay between the germline ends. CDR3 amino acids: CASSYSGGGYGYTF. The CDR3 nucleotides read TGTGCCAGCAGTTACTCGGGAGGAGGCTATGGCTACACCTTC.

Note on this clonotype: Since a much larger clone is just one base distant, this may be a read error. The gene calls are TRBV3-1 and TRBJ2-2; D unresolved. The germline gives CDR1 LGHDT, CDR2 YNNKEL (reference sequence). The CDR3 length is 12 residues. The CDR3: CTSSQGSGELFF. The CDR3 DNA follows: TGTACCAGCAGCCAAGGAAGCGGGGAGCTGTTTTTT.

The chain uses TRBV5-1 and TRBJ1-5; maybe TRBD1 (6 bases). Trimming removed 1 base at V and 5 bases at J, with 13 bases between. CDR3 length: 15 amino acids. CDR1 is SGHRS and CDR2 is YFSETQ in the germline V gene. The CDR3: CASSLRGGADQPQHF. CDR3 bases: TGCGCCAGCAGCTTGAGGGGGGGCGCGGATCAGCCCCAGCATTTT.

This clonotype was counted many times. The CDR3 sequence is CASRPRLAESSYNEQFF. The CDR3 DNA sequence: TGTGCCAGCAGGCCCCGACTAGCGGAGAGCTCCTACAATGAGCAGTTCTTC. The chain combines TRBV12-3 or TRBV12-4 with TRBJ2-1; 9 nucleotides match TRBD2. V shed 6 bases and J 0 bases; nucleotides not matched to a gene: 9. The CDR3 runs 17 residues.